The 21 T cell receptor beta chains reported below all come from one sample, sequenced in a study of Graves' ophthalmopathy and Graves' hyperthyroidism. Scientists amplified the TCR beta CDR3 regions from RNA transcripts. First-round RT-PCR used HTBI primers; second-round multiplex PCR followed. TCRdb reprocessed the multiplex PCR reads with MiXCR, giving one entry per CDR3 protein. The sample lists hundreds of thousands of distinct CDR3 sequences; 20% to 25% were seen once. Sequenced sample: peripheral blood. The receptors shown here come from a woman under 30 with stable Graves' hyperthyroidism.

The rearrangement links TRBV15 to TRBJ2-7; unclear D gene. Germline V gives CDR1 LNHNV, CDR2 YYDKDF (reference sequence). This CDR3 is built from 12 residues. Trimming took off 0 bases at V and 4 bases at J, with 4 bases between the two ends. CDR3 residues: CATSREGYEQYF. The CDR3 region has the DNA TGTGCCACCAGCAGAGAGGGGTACGAGCAGTACTTC.

This clonotype was counted many times. V gene TRBV13 combines with J gene TRBJ2-7; D not resolved. Germline CDR1 is PRHDT and CDR2 is FYEKMQ (reference sequence). Deletions cut 4 bases from V and 0 bases from J, with 10 bases between. This CDR3 comprises 14 residues. Here the CDR3 reads CASSSPGISYEQYF. CDR3 bases: TGTGCCAGCAGCTCCCCCGGTATCTCCTACGAGCAGTACTTC.

The chain couples TRBV24-1 to TRBJ2-7; 7 positions match TRBD1. Germline values: CDR1 KGHDR, CDR2 SFDVKD. The J segment lost 0 bases and the V segment lost 2 bases, leaving 3 bases of the junction unmatched. This CDR3 contains 15 residues. In DNA form, the CDR3 reads TGTGCCACCAGTGATTCTGGACAGGCCTCCTACGAGCAGTACTTC. It encodes CATSDSGQASYEQYF.

The chain uses TRBV28 and TRBJ2-7; 9 bases map to TRBD1. V gave up 7 bases and J gave up 3 bases; unmatched junction bases: 7. CDR1 and CDR2 (germline): MDHEN, SYDVKM. This CDR3 has 14 amino acids. CDR3 DNA sequence: TGTGCCAGCAACTTCGGGACAGGGTTCTACGAGCAGTACTTC. The encoded protein is CASNFGTGFYEQYF.

This clonotype came up many times. The V and J genes are TRBV11-1 and TRBJ2-7, with 9 bases lining up with TRBD1. The junction had 8 bases not matched to a gene; V was cut back by 5 bases and J by 0 bases. In germline, CDR1 is SGHAT, CDR2 FQDESV (reference sequence). There are 16 residues in the CDR3. The CDR3 DNA reads TGTGCCAGCAGCGCTTCCGGGACAGGGAACTCCTACGAGCAGTACTTC. Translating gives CASSASGTGNSYEQYF.

This clonotype was counted many times. The chain is built from TRBV10-3 and TRBJ2-7, with 10 bases lining up with TRBD2. The length of the CDR3 is 15 residues. The germline V gene has CDR1 ENHRY and CDR2 SYGVKD. The junction had 4 bases not matched to a gene; V was cut back by 0 bases and J by 5 bases. The chain's CDR3 is CAISESFLAGDEQYF. In nucleotides, the CDR3 is TGTGCCATCAGTGAGTCGTTCCTAGCGGGAGACGAGCAGTACTTC.

This clonotype was observed at least ten times. The genes are TRBV25-1 and TRBJ1-6, with D uncertain. CDR1 is MGHDK and CDR2 is SYGVNS in the germline V gene. V was shortened by 5 bases and J by 5 bases, with 10 bases between the two germline ends. This CDR3 comprises 14 residues. This CDR3 reads CASSPPVDNSPLHF. Written as DNA, the CDR3 is TGTGCCAGCAGTCCTCCTGTAGATAATTCACCCCTCCACTTT. Full variable domain (missing parts from reference TRBV25-1 and TRBJ1-6): EADIYQTPRYLVIGTGKKITLECSQTMGHDKMYWYQQDPGMELHLIHYSYGVNSTEKGDLSSESTVSRIRTEHFPLTLESARPSHTSQYLCASSPPVDNSPLHFGNGTRLTVT.

This clonotype was recorded at least ten times. This chain connects TRBV20-1 to TRBJ1-2; 7 positions match TRBD1. V lost 6 bases and J lost 1; bases outside the gene matches: 5. The CDR3 has 13 amino acids. Per germline, CDR1 DFQATT and CDR2 SNEGSKA (reference sequence). This CDR3 reads CSARTGFNYGYTF. CDR3 coding DNA: TGCAGTGCAAGGACAGGTTTTAACTATGGCTACACCTTC.

In its sample, this clonotype was seen many times. The chain links TRBV29-1 to TRBJ2-5, with D tentatively TRBD2 (7 bases). Trimming left V 2 bases short and J 3 bases short, with 10 bases between. CDR3 size: 13 residues. Looked up from germline, CDR1 is SQVTM and CDR2 is ANQGSEA. Here the CDR3 DNA reads TGCAGCGTTGAAACGGGGGGCGAAGAGACCCAGTACTTC. This encodes CSVETGGEETQYF.

This clonotype came up many times. This chain links TRBV30 with TRBJ1-1, with D unclear. The V gene's germline CDR1 is GTSNPN and CDR2 SVGIG (reference sequence). The CDR3 length is 12 residues. Trimming took 0 bases from V and 10 from J, leaving 12 bases between them. CDR3 region: CAWSVGSTVAFF. Written as DNA, the CDR3 is TGTGCCTGGAGTGTAGGCTCTACGGTAGCTTTCTTT.

This clonotype was seen only a few times. This sequence joins TRBV4-1 and TRBJ2-7; D call uncertain. CDR1 and CDR2 from the germline V gene are MGHRA and YSYEKL. The CDR3 runs 16 residues. Between the trimmed V and J ends, which lost 0 bases and 0 bases, there was a span of 12 bases. The CDR3 coding sequence is TGCGCCAGCAGCCAAGATTGGCGCAGTTACTCCTACGAGCAGTACTTC. It is translated as CASSQDWRSYSYEQYF.

At least ten counts were recorded for this clonotype. This chain uses TRBV3-1 with TRBJ2-4; D call uncertain. Germline loops: CDR1 LGHDT, CDR2 YNNKEL (reference sequence). Trimming removed 1 base at V and 13 bases at J, with 11 bases between. This CDR3 has 12 residues. In nucleotides, the CDR3 is TGTGCCAGCAGCCAAGTCGGAGAGGTACAGTACTTC. Its protein product is CASSQVGEVQYF.

This clonotype was found a few times. This chain links TRBV29-1 with TRBJ2-5, with D perhaps matching TRBD1 (6 bases). V dropped 6 bases and J dropped 5 bases, with 22 bases sitting between them. This CDR3 is built from 15 residues. Germline V lookup: CDR1 SQVTM, CDR2 ANQGSEA. The CDR3 protein is CSVPSLGADLETQYF. CDR3 in DNA: TGCAGCGTCCCCAGCCTGGGGGCGGATTTGGAGACCCAGTACTTC.

By its share, this clonotype is large. The chain has TRBV7-2 and TRBJ1-1; D gene ambiguous. From germline, CDR1 is SGHTA and CDR2 FQGNSA. V lost 5 bases and J 4 bases, leaving 20 bases between the germline ends. The CDR3 is made up of 16 amino acids. The CDR3: CASSLKRYTRATEAFF. The CDR3 DNA follows: TGTGCCAGCAGCCTCAAGCGTTACACGAGGGCCACTGAAGCTTTCTTT.

The sample holds many counts of this clonotype. The rearrangement links TRBV12-3 or TRBV12-4 to TRBJ1-5; 8 bases are a match to TRBD1. V gave up 0 bases and J gave up 0 bases; unmatched junction bases: 4. The CDR3 contains 17 residues. In DNA form, the CDR3 reads TGTGCCAGCAGTTTAGCAGGACAGGGCCATAGCAATCAGCCCCAGCATTTT. Translated, it gives CASSLAGQGHSNQPQHF.

The J gene is TRBJ2-4, the V gene TRBV5-6, with D possibly being TRBD2 (5 bases). CDR3 length equals 14 residues. The V and J ends lost 5 bases and 9 bases respectively, with 18 bases between them. Germline loops: CDR1 SGHDT, CDR2 YYEEEE. The DNA of the CDR3 is TGTGCCAGCAGTCTGACTTACGGGGTTAGCATTCAGTACTTC. Protein: CASSLTYGVSIQYF.

This chain joins TRBV11-2 and TRBJ2-7, with D unresolved. This CDR3 has 14 amino acids. CDR1 is SGHAT, CDR2 FQNNGV, per germline. V dropped 0 bases and J dropped 5 bases, with 11 bases sitting between them. The CDR3 region is CASSLEVPENEQYF. The CDR3 region has the DNA TGTGCCAGCAGCTTAGAAGTCCCAGAAAACGAGCAGTACTTC.

This clonotype was seen ten or more times. The chain couples TRBV11-2 to TRBJ2-5, with D perhaps matching TRBD1 (6 bases). Trimming cost V 3 bases and J 5 bases, with 10 bases left between them. From germline, CDR1 is SGHAT and CDR2 FQNNGV. The CDR3 totals 13 residues. The CDR3 DNA reads TGTGCCAGCAGCTTGTTCAGGGGCGAGACCCAGTACTTC. Translation gives CASSLFRGETQYF.

The chain uses TRBV12-3 or TRBV12-4 and TRBJ1-5; 7 bases are a match to TRBD1. The CDR3 extends over 14 amino acids. V shed 8 bases and J 0 bases; nucleotides not matched to a gene: 4. The CDR3 loop reads CASRWTGSNQPQHF. As DNA, the CDR3 is TGTGCCAGCCGCTGGACAGGTAGCAATCAGCCCCAGCATTTT.

This clonotype appeared many times. This chain uses TRBV20-1 with TRBJ1-5; D gene ambiguous. Germline V lookup: CDR1 DFQATT, CDR2 SNEGSKA (reference sequence). This CDR3 has 13 amino acids. V shed 7 bases and J shed 5 bases, with 15 bases lying between them. The CDR3 spells CSVALDRDQPQHF. CDR3 nucleotide sequence: TGCAGTGTAGCCCTGGATCGGGATCAGCCCCAGCATTTT.

The table lists this clonotype with many counts. V and J are TRBV20-1 and TRBJ2-2; no clear D. CDR3 length equals 12 residues. In germline, CDR1 is DFQATT, CDR2 SNEGSKA (reference sequence). The V gene lost 6 bases and the J gene lost 0 bases, with 5 bases spanning the gap. This CDR3 reads CSAATNTGELFF. The DNA for the CDR3 is TGCAGTGCCGCAACGAACACCGGGGAGCTGTTTTTT.